Below, 21 T cell receptor beta chains from the same sample are listed, as sequenced in a study of response to subunit inactivated influenza vaccine. One entry per CDR3 protein, called by TCRdb with MiXCR from the RT-PCR reads. The table includes 800,000 to 1,000,000 distinct CDR3 sequences, 21% detected once. The sequencing here drew on PBMCs from blood, taken about 5 days after vaccination. Every receptor here comes from a man aged 50 to 59 who received an inactivated influenza vaccine.

This clonotype came up a few times. The chain combines TRBV9 with TRBJ1-2; TRBD1 agrees at 10 bases. The CDR3 covers 16 residues. The V gene end was trimmed by 4 bases and the J gene end by 4 bases; junction bases not matched to a gene: 10. In germline, CDR1 is SGDLS, CDR2 YYNGEE. The CDR3 is CASSSGTGEGVYGYTF. CDR3 sequence (DNA): TGTGCCAGCAGCTCCGGGACAGGGGAGGGTGTCTATGGCTACACCTTC.

The V gene is TRBV11-2, the J gene TRBJ1-2; 7 positions match TRBD1. The V and J ends lost 5 bases and 2 bases, in that order; junction bases with no gene match: 8. The CDR3 is made up of 15 amino acids. Germline CDR1 reads SGHAT; CDR2 reads FQNNGV. The DNA of the CDR3 is TGTGCCAGCAGCGCAAACAGGGGAGGGAACTATGGCTACACCTTC. This gives the protein CASSANRGGNYGYTF. Supplemented by reference TRBV11-2 and TRBJ1-2, the full variable domain reads EAGVAQSPRYKIIEKRQSVAFWCNPISGHATLYWYQQILGQGPKLLIQFQNNGVVDDSQLPKDRFSAERLKGVDSTLKIQPAKLEDSAVYLCASSANRGGNYGYTFGSGTRLTVV.

This clonotype was recorded many times. The chain is built from TRBV4-3 and TRBJ1-2, with D possibly TRBD1 on 5 matching bases. Deletions cut 5 bases from V and 3 bases from J, with 10 bases between. There are 13 residues in the CDR3. CDR1 and CDR2 from the germline V gene are LGHNA and YSLEER. CDR3 protein: CASSYQGHYGYTF. DNA for the CDR3: TGCGCCAGCAGCTACCAGGGCCACTATGGCTACACCTTC.

This clonotype turned up a few times. The V call is TRBV6-2 or TRBV6-3, the J call TRBJ1-4, with a weak D call TRBD1 (5 bases). This CDR3 spans 14 amino acids. CDR1 and CDR2 from the germline V gene are MNHEY and SVGEGT. Trimming shortened V by 5 bases and J by 8 bases, and 15 bases separated the two germline ends. CDR3 region: CASSPQGGGEKLFF. CDR3 coding DNA: TGTGCCAGCAGTCCTCAGGGAGGAGGAGAAAAACTGTTTTTT.

A few counts support this clonotype. The V call is TRBV7-2, the J call TRBJ2-7; D is undetermined. The length of the CDR3 is 15 residues. Trimming pared 3 bases from V and 2 bases from J, leaving 14 bases between. Germline V gene sequence: CDR1 SGHTA, CDR2 FQGNSA. The CDR3 DNA reads TGTGCCAGCAGCTTCACGCCCTGGGCTACCTACGAGCAGTACTTC. This encodes CASSFTPWATYEQYF.

This clonotype is a singleton in its sample. The CDR3 loop is CASSLKRGATEAFF. CDR3 nucleotides: TGTGCCAGCAGTTTAAAAAGGGGCGCCACTGAAGCTTTCTTT. The chain couples TRBV27 to TRBJ1-1; D is perhaps TRBD1 (5 bases). The CDR3 has 14 amino acids. Germline V gene lookup returns CDR1 MNHEY and CDR2 SMNVEV (reference sequence). Trimming took 2 bases from V and 4 from J, leaving 11 bases between them.

The rearrangement uses TRBV6-1 and TRBJ2-5, with TRBD1 identical over 7 bases. Trimming cost V 6 bases and J 5 bases; bases outside gene matches: 9. This CDR3 spans 14 amino acids. Germline V gene sequence: CDR1 MNHNS, CDR2 SASEGT. The CDR3 DNA reads as TGTGCCAGCAGCTTCGACAGGGATGGCGAGACCCAGTACTTC. Translating it yields CASSFDRDGETQYF.

In DNA form, the CDR3 reads TGTGCCAGCAGCTTAACGGGGACAGTGAATGAAAAACTGTTTTTT. This encodes CASSLTGTVNEKLFF. The chain recombines TRBV7-3 with TRBJ1-4; the match to TRBD1 covers 7 bases. Germline V gene data show CDR1 as SGHTA and CDR2 as FQGTGA. V gave up 0 bases and J gave up 5 bases; unmatched junction bases: 3. The CDR3 loop spans 15 amino acids.

With respect to this clonotype: This CDR3 fails to terminate in the conserved phenylalanine or tryptophan, so it likely reflects a read error. V gene TRBV20-1 combines with J gene TRBJ1-2; 8 positions agree with TRBD1. CDR1 is DFQATT and CDR2 is SNEGSKA in the germline V gene (reference sequence). V shed 6 bases and J 5 bases; nucleotides not matched to a gene: 2. The CDR3 has 11 residues. CDR3 in DNA: TGCAGTGCAAGACAGGGGTATGGCTACACCCTC. It codes for CSARQGYGYTL.

J is TRBJ2-1 and V is TRBV18; D remains unclear. Trimming pared 1 base from V and 3 bases from J, leaving 10 bases between. Germline V gene sequence: CDR1 KGHSH, CDR2 LQKENI. The CDR3 extends over 15 amino acids. This chain's CDR3 is CASSPLGAHYNEQFF. In nucleotides, the CDR3 is TGTGCCAGCTCACCACTAGGAGCCCACTACAATGAGCAGTTCTTC.

The chain has TRBV5-5 and TRBJ2-2; D gene ambiguous. This CDR3 comprises 15 residues. Germline CDR1 reads SGHKS; CDR2 reads YYEKEE (reference sequence). V lost 2 bases, J lost 1 base, and 9 bases lay in between. CDR3 protein: CASSFDPLNTGELFF. CDR3 nucleotides: TGTGCCAGCAGCTTTGACCCCCTGAACACCGGGGAGCTGTTTTTT.

V and J are TRBV12-3 or TRBV12-4 and TRBJ2-2; 9 nucleotides match TRBD1. V was pared by 4 bases and J by 6 bases, with 9 bases of the junction left unmatched. The CDR3 is 16 residues long. CDR3 DNA sequence: TGTGCCAGCAGTTACCGCAGGACAGGGGTTGCCGGGGAGCTGTTTTTT. As protein: CASSYRRTGVAGELFF.

The V and J genes are TRBV20-1 and TRBJ2-3; D perhaps matches TRBD2 (6 bases). The CDR3 consists of 12 residues. Germline V gives CDR1 DFQATT, CDR2 SNEGSKA (reference sequence). CDR3 DNA sequence: TGCACTAGCGAGAGCCGCACAGATACGCAGTATTTT. Translated, it gives CTSESRTDTQYF.

This clonotype has just a few counts. The chain uses TRBV7-2 and TRBJ1-2; D is possibly TRBD1 (6 bases). CDR1 and CDR2 (germline): SGHTA, FQGNSA. This CDR3 is built from 13 residues. V was trimmed by 3 bases and J by 4 bases, leaving 9 bases between them. The CDR3 spells CASSFGQSYGYTF. Here the CDR3 DNA reads TGTGCCAGCAGCTTCGGACAGAGCTATGGCTACACCTTC. The full variable domain, rest sourced from reference TRBV7-2 and TRBJ1-2, is GAGVSQSPSNKVTEKGKDVELRCDPISGHTALYWYRQSLGQGLEFLIYFQGNSAPDKSGLPSDRFSAERTGGSVSTLTIQRTQQEDSAVYLCASSFGQSYGYTFGSGTRLTVV.

The rearrangement joins TRBV4-3 to TRBJ2-2; weak D call: TRBD2 (5 bases). Germline assignment: CDR1 LGHNA and CDR2 YSLEER. V was shortened by 0 bases and J by 5 bases, with 10 bases between the two germline ends. This CDR3 is built from 15 residues. For the CDR3, the DNA is TGCGCCAGCAGCCAAGATCTCCGGGAAACCGGGGAGCTGTTTTTT. Translation gives CASSQDLRETGELFF.

The J gene is TRBJ2-2, the V gene TRBV7-8; D unresolved. Between the trimmed V and J ends, which lost 6 bases and 8 bases, there was a span of 19 bases. CDR1 and CDR2 from the germline V gene are SGHVS and FQNEAQ. This CDR3 comprises 15 residues. CDR3 amino acids: CASRPPRPGFGELFF. The CDR3 nucleotides read TGTGCCAGCAGACCCCCGAGGCCCGGGTTTGGGGAGCTGTTTTTT. The full variable domain, rest sourced from reference TRBV7-8 and TRBJ2-2, is GAGVSQSPRYKVAKRGQDVALRCDPISGHVSLFWYQQALGQGPEFLTYFQNEAQLDKSGLPSDRFFAERPEGSVSTLKIQRTQQEDSAVYLCASRPPRPGFGELFFGEGSRLTVL.

This chain joins TRBV10-3 and TRBJ1-1; 7 nucleotides align to TRBD1. Germline lookup yields CDR1 ENHRY and CDR2 SYGVKD. The CDR3 is made up of 14 amino acids. J was trimmed by 2 bases and V by 6 bases; bases with no gene match: 6. DNA of the CDR3: TGTGCCATCAGGGCAGGGGGGTTTAACACTGAAGCTTTCTTT. It is translated as CAIRAGGFNTEAFF.

This sequence joins TRBV5-1 and TRBJ2-3, with 14 bases aligning to TRBD2. The CDR3 is 16 amino acids. Trimming at V came to 0 bases and at J to 7 bases, leaving 4 bases not matched to a gene. The germline gives CDR1 SGHRS, CDR2 YFSETQ. The CDR3: CASSLAGTSGRYTQYF. CDR3 DNA: TGCGCCAGCAGCTTGGCCGGGACTAGCGGGAGATATACGCAGTATTTT.

The rearrangement uses TRBV20-1 and TRBJ2-1; 9 nucleotides match TRBD2. The CDR3 covers 15 residues. V lost 6 bases and J lost 7; bases outside the gene matches: 13. CDR1 DFQATT and CDR2 SNEGSKA come from the germline V gene (reference sequence). The DNA of the CDR3 is TGCAGTGCACCAACTAGCGGGCCTGTAAATAATGAGCAGTTCTTC. Its translation: CSAPTSGPVNNEQFF.

This clonotype has a count of ten or more. J is TRBJ2-2 and V is TRBV12-3 or TRBV12-4; D uncertain. The CDR3 spans 14 residues. The V gene lost 3 bases and the J gene lost 0 bases, with 5 bases spanning the gap. The CDR3 region is CASSLSPNTGELFF. CDR3 nucleotides: TGTGCCAGCAGTTTGAGTCCGAACACCGGGGAGCTGTTTTTT.

This clonotype came up many times. V and J are TRBV20-1 and TRBJ1-2; a weak D match, TRBD1 (5 bases). Germline values: CDR1 DFQATT, CDR2 SNEGSKA (reference sequence). CDR3 length equals 13 residues. Trimming took 5 bases from V and 3 from J, leaving 13 bases between them. The DNA for the CDR3 is TGCAGTGCTGCAAGACAGAGATACTATGGCTACACCTTC. It encodes CSAARQRYYGYTF.